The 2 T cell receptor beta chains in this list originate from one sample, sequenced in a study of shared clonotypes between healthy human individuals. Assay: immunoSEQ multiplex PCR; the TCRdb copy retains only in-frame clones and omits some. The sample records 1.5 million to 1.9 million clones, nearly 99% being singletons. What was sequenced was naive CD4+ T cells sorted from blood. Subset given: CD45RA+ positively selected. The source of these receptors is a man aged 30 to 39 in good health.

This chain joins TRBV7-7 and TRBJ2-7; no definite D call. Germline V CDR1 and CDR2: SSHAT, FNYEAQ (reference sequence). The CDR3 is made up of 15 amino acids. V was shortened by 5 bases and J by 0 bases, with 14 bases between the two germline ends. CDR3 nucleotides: TGTGCCAGCAGCCCACGGCCGGGTCCCTCCTACGAGCAGTACTTC. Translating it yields CASSPRPGPSYEQYF.

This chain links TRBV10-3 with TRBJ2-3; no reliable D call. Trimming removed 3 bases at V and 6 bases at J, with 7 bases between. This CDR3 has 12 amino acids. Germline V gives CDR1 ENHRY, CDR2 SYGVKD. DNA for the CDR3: TGTGCCATCAGTGATGTTGGTGATACGCAGTATTTT. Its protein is CAISDVGDTQYF.